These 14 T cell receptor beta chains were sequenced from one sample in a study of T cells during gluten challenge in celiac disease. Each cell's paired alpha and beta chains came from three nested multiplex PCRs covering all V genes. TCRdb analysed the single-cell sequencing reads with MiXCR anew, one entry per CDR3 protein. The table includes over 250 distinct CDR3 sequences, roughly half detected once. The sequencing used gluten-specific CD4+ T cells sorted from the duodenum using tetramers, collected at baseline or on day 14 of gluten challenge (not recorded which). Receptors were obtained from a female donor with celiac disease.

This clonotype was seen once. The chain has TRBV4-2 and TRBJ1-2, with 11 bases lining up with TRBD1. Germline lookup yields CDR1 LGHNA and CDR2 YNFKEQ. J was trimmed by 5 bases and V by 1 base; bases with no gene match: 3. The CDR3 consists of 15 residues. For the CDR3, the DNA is TGTGCCAGCAGCCAAGGTGGGACAGGGGGGTATGGCTACACCTTC. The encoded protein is CASSQGGTGGYGYTF.

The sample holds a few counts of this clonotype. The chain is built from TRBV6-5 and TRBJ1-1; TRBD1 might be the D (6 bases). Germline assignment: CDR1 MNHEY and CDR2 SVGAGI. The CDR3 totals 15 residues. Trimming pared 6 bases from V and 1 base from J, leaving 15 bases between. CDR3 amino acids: CASSDRTGRNTEAFF. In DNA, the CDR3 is TGTGCCAGCAGCGACAGGACGGGGAGGAACACTGAAGCTTTCTTT.

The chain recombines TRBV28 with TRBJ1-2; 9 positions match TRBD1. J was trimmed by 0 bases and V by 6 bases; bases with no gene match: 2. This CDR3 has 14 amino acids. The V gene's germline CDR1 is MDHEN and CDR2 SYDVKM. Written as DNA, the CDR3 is TGTGCCAGCAGGGGACAGGGAGCTAACTATGGCTACACCTTC. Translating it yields CASRGQGANYGYTF.

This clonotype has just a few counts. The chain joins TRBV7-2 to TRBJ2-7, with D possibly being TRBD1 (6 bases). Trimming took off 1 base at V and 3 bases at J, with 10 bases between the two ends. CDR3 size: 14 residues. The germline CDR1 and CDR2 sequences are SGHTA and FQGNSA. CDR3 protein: CASSLVQGDYEQYF. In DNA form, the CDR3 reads TGTGCCAGCAGCTTAGTACAGGGAGACTACGAGCAGTACTTC.

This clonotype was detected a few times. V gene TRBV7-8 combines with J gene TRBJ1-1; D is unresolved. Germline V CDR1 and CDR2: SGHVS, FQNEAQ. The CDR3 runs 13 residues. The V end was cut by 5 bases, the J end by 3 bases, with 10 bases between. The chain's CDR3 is CASSITWDTEAFF. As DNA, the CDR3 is TGTGCCAGCAGCATAACATGGGACACTGAAGCTTTCTTT.

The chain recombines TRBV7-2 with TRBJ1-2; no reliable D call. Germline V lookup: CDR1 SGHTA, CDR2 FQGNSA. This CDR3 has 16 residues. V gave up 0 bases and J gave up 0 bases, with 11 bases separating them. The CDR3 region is CASSLAAGLPNYGYTF. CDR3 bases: TGTGCCAGCAGCTTAGCGGCGGGGTTACCTAACTATGGCTACACCTTC.

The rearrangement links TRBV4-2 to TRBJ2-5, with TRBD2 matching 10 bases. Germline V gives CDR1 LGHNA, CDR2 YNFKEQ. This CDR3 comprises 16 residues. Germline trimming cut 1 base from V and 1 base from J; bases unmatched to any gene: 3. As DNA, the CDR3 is TGTGCCAGCAGCCAAGGGGTAGCGGGAGGCCAAGAGACCCAGTACTTC. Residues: CASSQGVAGGQETQYF.

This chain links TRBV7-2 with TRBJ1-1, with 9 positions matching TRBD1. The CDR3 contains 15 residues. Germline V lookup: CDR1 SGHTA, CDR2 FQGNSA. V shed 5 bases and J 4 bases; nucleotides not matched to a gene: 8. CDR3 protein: CASSNWGQGGTEAFF. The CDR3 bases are TGTGCCAGCAGCAATTGGGGACAGGGTGGCACTGAAGCTTTCTTT. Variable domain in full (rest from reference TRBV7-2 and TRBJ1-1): GAGVSQSPSNKVTEKGKDVELRCDPISGHTALYWYRQSLGQGLEFLIYFQGNSAPDKSGLPSDRFSAERTGGSVSTLTIQRTQQEDSAVYLCASSNWGQGGTEAFFGQGTRLTVV.

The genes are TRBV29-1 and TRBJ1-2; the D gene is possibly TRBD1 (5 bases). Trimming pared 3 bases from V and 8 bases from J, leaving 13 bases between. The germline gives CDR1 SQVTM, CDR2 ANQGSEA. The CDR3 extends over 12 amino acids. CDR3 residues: CSVDAGSGGYTF. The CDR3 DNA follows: TGCAGCGTTGACGCAGGGAGTGGAGGCTACACCTTC.

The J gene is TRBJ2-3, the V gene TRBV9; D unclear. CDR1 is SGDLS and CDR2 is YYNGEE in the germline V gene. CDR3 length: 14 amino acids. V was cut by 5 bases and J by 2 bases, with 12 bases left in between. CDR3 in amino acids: CASSWTFNTDTQYF. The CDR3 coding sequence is TGTGCCAGCAGTTGGACGTTCAACACAGATACGCAGTATTTT.

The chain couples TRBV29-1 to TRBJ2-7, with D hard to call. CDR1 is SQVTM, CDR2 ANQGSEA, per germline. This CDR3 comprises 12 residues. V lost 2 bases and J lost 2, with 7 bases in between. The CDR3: CSVEMVPYEQYF. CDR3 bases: TGCAGCGTTGAAATGGTACCCTACGAGCAGTACTTC.

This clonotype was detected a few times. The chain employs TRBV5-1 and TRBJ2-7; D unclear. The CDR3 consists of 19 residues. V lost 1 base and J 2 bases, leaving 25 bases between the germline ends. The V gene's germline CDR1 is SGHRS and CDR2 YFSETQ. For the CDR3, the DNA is TGCGCCAGCAGCTTGTTGTTAACGTCGCCTGGATCGTTTGCCTACGAGCAGTACTTC. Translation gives CASSLLLTSPGSFAYEQYF. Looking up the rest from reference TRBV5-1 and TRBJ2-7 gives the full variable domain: KAGVTQTPRYLIKTRGQQVTLSCSPISGHRSVSWYQQTPGQGLQFLFEYFSETQRNKGNFPGRFSGRQFSNSRSEMNVSTLELGDSALYLCASSLLLTSPGSFAYEQYFGPGTRLTVT.

The CDR3 is CASSLGMTSSWEQYF. CDR3 nucleotides: TGTGCCAGCAGCTTGGGGATGACGAGCTCGTGGGAGCAGTACTTC. The rearrangement links TRBV5-8 to TRBJ2-7; no clear D. This CDR3 region has 15 residues. The V gene's germline CDR1 is SGHTS and CDR2 YDEGEE. V lost 0 bases to trimming and J lost 7 bases, with 17 bases between them.

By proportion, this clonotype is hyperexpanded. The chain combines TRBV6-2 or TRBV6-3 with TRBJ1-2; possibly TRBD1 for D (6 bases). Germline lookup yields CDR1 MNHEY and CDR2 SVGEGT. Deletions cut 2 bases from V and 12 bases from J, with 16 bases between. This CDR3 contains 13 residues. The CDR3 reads CASSYNRESTDTF. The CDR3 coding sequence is TGTGCCAGCAGTTACAACAGGGAGTCGACGGACACCTTC.